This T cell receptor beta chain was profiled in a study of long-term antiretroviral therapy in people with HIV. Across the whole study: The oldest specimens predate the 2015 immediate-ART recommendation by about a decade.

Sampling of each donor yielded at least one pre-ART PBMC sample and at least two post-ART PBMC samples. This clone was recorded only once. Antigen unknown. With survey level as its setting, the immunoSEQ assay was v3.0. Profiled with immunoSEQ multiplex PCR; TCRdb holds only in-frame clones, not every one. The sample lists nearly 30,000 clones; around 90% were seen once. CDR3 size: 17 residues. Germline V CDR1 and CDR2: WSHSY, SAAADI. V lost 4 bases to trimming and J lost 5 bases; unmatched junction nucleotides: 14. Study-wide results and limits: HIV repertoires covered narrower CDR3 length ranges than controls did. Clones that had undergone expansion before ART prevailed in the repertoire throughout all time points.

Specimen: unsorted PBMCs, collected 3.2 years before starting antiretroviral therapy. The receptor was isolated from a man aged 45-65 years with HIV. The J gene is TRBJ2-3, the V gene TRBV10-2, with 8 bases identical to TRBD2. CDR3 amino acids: CASSVIGSGGPRDTQYF. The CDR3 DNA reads TGCGCCAGCAGTGTCATTGGGTCGGGGGGGCCTCGAGATACGCAGTATTTT.